The clone carrying this TCR beta chain was seen more than once but under ten times. The record originates from a study of CD8+ T cells in alopecia areata. RNA extraction was followed by reverse transcription into cDNA, which acted as the sequencing template. Produced via immunoSEQ multiplex PCR; TCRdb's table is partial and in-frame only. The sample consists of 150,000 or so clones, 50% to 75% of them appearing once. Sample treatment: oral pan-JAK inhibitor, 5-10 mg twice daily. Trimming shortened V by 10 bases and J by 2 bases, and 16 bases separated the two germline ends. This CDR3 has 14 residues. The germline gives CDR1 ENHRY, CDR2 SYGVKD.

The gene calls are TRBV10-3 and TRBJ2-3; weak D call: TRBD1 (5 bases). This TCR was sampled from a human donor with alopecia areata. The sequenced sample was CD4+ T cells sorted from blood, obtained at approximately week 55, from a patient treated with tofacitinib. The CDR3 here is CATSQARATDTQYF. The CDR3, as DNA: TGTGCCACCTCACAGGCCCGCGCCACAGATACGCAGTATTTT.